Shown below are 24 T cell receptor beta chains from a single sample sequenced in a study of Ad26.COV2.S vaccination and SARS-CoV-2 variants. Libraries were prepared by immunoSEQ multiplex PCR; TCRdb keeps only in-frame clonotypes and omits some of them. This table holds around 300,000 clones, 90% found once. Noted treatment: some 20 received Ad26.COV2.S at low or high dose, single or two shots; about 5 received placebo; per-sample allocation not given. Sample collection was performed on day 63 after the first vaccine or placebo injection. This sample comprised peripheral blood, obtained in a trial of Ad26.COV2.S vaccine versus placebo. The receptors originated from a person aged 18-60 years who received the Ad26.COV2.S COVID-19 vaccine or a placebo.

This chain links TRBV4-3 with TRBJ1-1; D not resolved. Per germline, CDR1 LGHNA and CDR2 YSLEER. Trimming took off 0 bases at V and 0 bases at J, with 14 bases between the two ends. CDR3 length equals 17 residues. CDR3 protein: CASSQDNRRFLNTEAFF. CDR3 bases: TGCGCCAGCAGCCAAGATAATAGAAGGTTCCTGAACACTGAAGCTTTCTTT.

The chain is built from TRBV5-4 and TRBJ1-2, with D possibly TRBD1 on 6 matching bases. Germline V gene data show CDR1 as SGHNT and CDR2 as YYREEE (reference sequence). The CDR3 has 18 amino acids. The V and J ends lost 5 bases and 4 bases respectively, with 27 bases between them. As DNA, the CDR3 is TGTGCCAGCAGGGCGACAGGAACGGTGCCCTCAATTTCCTATGGCTACACCTTC. Encoded protein: CASRATGTVPSISYGYTF.

The rearrangement joins TRBV6-1 to TRBJ2-2; D is unresolved. The CDR3 totals 16 residues. V shed 0 bases and J shed 7 bases, with 15 bases lying between them. Germline CDR1 reads MNHNS; CDR2 reads SASEGT. CDR3 coding DNA: TGTGCCAGCAGTGAAGCGGTTACTTTTCCTGGCGGGGAGCTGTTTTTT. Protein: CASSEAVTFPGGELFF.

The chain has TRBV18 and TRBJ1-4; D remains ambiguous. V was trimmed by 0 bases and J by 0 bases, leaving 8 bases between them. The CDR3 contains 16 residues. Germline loops: CDR1 KGHSH, CDR2 LQKENI. CDR3 sequence: CASSPPSAATNEKLFF. The CDR3 DNA reads as TGTGCCAGCTCACCACCTTCAGCTGCAACTAATGAAAAACTGTTTTTT.

The chain combines TRBV7-2 with TRBJ2-2; 8 bases align to TRBD2. Germline loops: CDR1 SGHTA, CDR2 FQGNSA. After removal of 6 bases from V and 6 bases from J, the junction contained 9 bases not matched to a gene. The CDR3 covers 15 residues. DNA for the CDR3: TGTGCCAGCAGTTATCGGGGGGGCCGTTCCGGGGAGCTGTTTTTT. Protein: CASSYRGGRSGELFF. Based on the CDR3 plus reference TRBV7-2 and TRBJ2-2, the full variable domain is GAGVSQSPSNKVTEKGKDVELRCDPISGHTALYWYRQSLGQGLEFLIYFQGNSAPDKSGLPSDRFSAERTGGSVSTLTIQRTQQEDSAVYLCASSYRGGRSGELFFGEGSRLTVL.

V is TRBV6-5 and J is TRBJ1-2, with D unclear. Trimming left V 0 bases short and J 4 bases short, with 6 bases between. Germline CDR1 MNHEY, CDR2 SVGAGI. This CDR3 is 13 amino acids long. The DNA of the CDR3 is TGTGCCAGCAGTTACTCGAGCGTCTATGGCTACACCTTC. Amino acids: CASSYSSVYGYTF.

The gene calls are TRBV19 and TRBJ1-5; no definite D call. Germline CDR1 LNHDA, CDR2 SQIVND (reference sequence). V dropped 7 bases and J dropped 4 bases, with 11 bases sitting between them. This CDR3 contains 13 residues. CDR3 DNA: TGTGCCAGTAAGAGCGACCTAAATCAGCCCCAGCATTTT. Its translation: CASKSDLNQPQHF.

The V call is TRBV5-1, the J call TRBJ2-7, with D uncertain. Per germline, CDR1 SGHRS and CDR2 YFSETQ. V lost 5 bases and J 4 bases, leaving 13 bases between the germline ends. CDR3 length equals 13 residues. CDR3 coding DNA: TGCGCCAGCAGTCCACTCGGCGTTTACGAGCAGTACGTC. It translates to CASSPLGVYEQYV.

This sequence joins TRBV18 and TRBJ1-2; 8 bases agree with TRBD1. This CDR3 spans 13 amino acids. V trimming: 2 bases; J trimming: 5 bases; junction bases outside the gene matches: 1. The germline V gene encodes CDR1 KGHSH and CDR2 LQKENI. CDR3 DNA: TGTGCCAGCTCACCAGGACAGGGTTATGGCTACACCTTC. Protein product: CASSPGQGYGYTF.

The genes are TRBV6-2 or TRBV6-3 and TRBJ2-1; D call uncertain. There are 17 residues in the CDR3. Looked up from germline, CDR1 is MNHEY and CDR2 is SVGEGT. Trimming pared 2 bases from V and 9 bases from J, leaving 23 bases between. CDR3 nucleotide sequence: TGTGCCAGCAGTTACAGCCCGGCTAGTATCGTTGATAGTGAGCAGTTCTTC. It yields the protein CASSYSPASIVDSEQFF.

A single count supports this clone. This chain uses TRBV4-3 with TRBJ1-2; D possibly corresponds to TRBD1 (5 bases). Germline assignment: CDR1 LGHNA and CDR2 YSLEER. Trimming removed 0 bases from V and 4 bases from J, with 12 bases in between. CDR3 size: 15 residues. The CDR3 spells CASSQDSEGSYGYTF. In DNA form, the CDR3 reads TGCGCCAGCAGCCAAGACAGTGAGGGGTCCTATGGCTACACCTTC.

This rearrangement joins TRBV5-1 to TRBJ1-3; D uncertain. This CDR3 has 15 amino acids. Trimming left V 0 bases short and J 0 bases short, with 7 bases between. The germline V gene has CDR1 SGHRS and CDR2 YFSETQ. The CDR3 nucleotides read TGCGCCAGCAGCTTGGGTTCGGGCTCTGGAAACACCATATATTTT. Amino acid sequence: CASSLGSGSGNTIYF. Together with reference TRBV5-1 and TRBJ1-3, the CDR3 gives the full variable domain: KAGVTQTPRYLIKTRGQQVTLSCSPISGHRSVSWYQQTPGQGLQFLFEYFSETQRNKGNFPGRFSGRQFSNSRSEMNVSTLELGDSALYLCASSLGSGSGNTIYFGEGSWLTVV.

This chain links TRBV18 with TRBJ1-6, with D tentatively TRBD1 (6 bases). This CDR3 is built from 15 residues. Germline V lookup: CDR1 KGHSH, CDR2 LQKENI. Between the trimmed V and J ends, which lost 3 bases and 10 bases, there was a span of 16 bases. The CDR3 DNA sequence: TGTGCCAGCTCACCCGAGGGGCAGGGGACCTCACCCCTCCACTTT. Translated, it gives CASSPEGQGTSPLHF.

This clone was recorded at least ten times. The gene calls are TRBV19 and TRBJ1-2; D not certain. From germline, CDR1 is LNHDA and CDR2 SQIVND (reference sequence). The CDR3 covers 15 residues. Trimming removed 6 bases from V and 4 bases from J, with 18 bases in between. CDR3 nucleotides: TGTGCCAGTAGACCGCCGACAAAGGGCTTCTATGGCTACACCTTC. Its translation: CASRPPTKGFYGYTF.

With respect to this clone: The same CDR3 is also encoded by other DNA sequences in this sample. The chain couples TRBV3-1 (or the pseudogene TRBV3-2) to TRBJ1-1; D is undetermined. Germline CDR1 is LGHDT and CDR2 is YNNKEL (reference sequence). V was pared by 1 base and J by 0 bases, with 6 bases between. The CDR3 is 14 amino acids. CDR3 bases: TGTGCCAGCAGCCAAGCATCGGTGAACACTGAAGCTTTCTTT. Encoded protein: CASSQASVNTEAFF.

The V and J genes are TRBV29-1 and TRBJ1-4, with 9 bases fitting TRBD1. This CDR3 spans 15 amino acids. Trimming took 4 bases from V and 8 from J; bases not matched to a gene: 11. Germline CDR1 reads SQVTM; CDR2 reads ANQGSEA. CDR3 in DNA: TGCAGCGTTGGGGGACCGGGACAGGGAGCGGAAAAACTGTTTTTT. The encoded protein is CSVGGPGQGAEKLFF.

This sequence joins TRBV4-1 and TRBJ2-1, with 9 bases lining up with TRBD2. This CDR3 spans 14 amino acids. With V trimmed by 5 bases and J by 6 bases, 5 bases remained unmatched. CDR1 is MGHRA, CDR2 YSYEKL, per germline. Written as DNA, the CDR3 is TGCGCCAGCAGCGCCCGCGGGAGGGGCAATGAGCAGTTCTTC. It is translated as CASSARGRGNEQFF.

CDR3 loop: CTSSQTRPLPEQYV. For the CDR3, the DNA is TGCACCAGCAGCCAAACACGTCCTCTGCCCGAGCAGTACGTC. The chain carries TRBV1 and TRBJ2-7; the D call of TRBD1 is as the table states it, not checked on the DNA. TRBV1 is tagged as a pseudogene. This CDR3 comprises 14 residues.

The V call is TRBV11-2, the J call TRBJ1-3; weak D call: TRBD1 (6 bases). In germline, CDR1 is SGHAT, CDR2 FQNNGV. CDR3 length: 16 residues. Trimming removed 5 bases from V and 0 bases from J, with 14 bases in between. In DNA form, the CDR3 reads TGTGCCAGCAGCCGGTGGGGGCAGAGCTCTGGAAACACCATATATTTT. It codes for CASSRWGQSSGNTIYF.

The chain is built from TRBV14 and TRBJ1-2; possible D gene TRBD1, 6 bases. Trimming left V 4 bases short and J 2 bases short, with 8 bases between. The germline CDR1 and CDR2 sequences are SGHDN and FVKESK. The CDR3 is 13 residues long. Here the CDR3 reads CASSRDTNYGYTF. The CDR3 DNA follows: TGTGCCAGCAGCCGGGACACAAACTATGGCTACACCTTC. The full variable domain, with the rest looked up from reference TRBV14 and TRBJ1-2, is EAGVTQFPSHSVIEKGQTVTLRCDPISGHDNLYWYRRVMGKEIKFLLHFVKESKQDESGMPNNRFLAERTGGTYSTLKVQPAELEDSGVYFCASSRDTNYGYTFGSGTRLTVV.

The table lists this clone with a count of one. The genes are TRBV18 and TRBJ2-3; D gene uncertain. The CDR3 consists of 13 residues. V lost 4 bases to trimming and J lost 2 bases, with 7 bases between them. Germline lookup yields CDR1 KGHSH and CDR2 LQKENI. The CDR3 here is CASSQVSTDTQYF. The DNA for the CDR3 is TGTGCCAGCTCACAAGTCTCCACAGATACGCAGTATTTT.

J is TRBJ1-2 and V is TRBV28; 7 nucleotides agree with TRBD1. This CDR3 spans 15 amino acids. CDR1 is MDHEN and CDR2 is SYDVKM in the germline V gene. Losses at the gene ends were 2 bases for V and 3 bases for J; bases not matched to a gene: 6. The CDR3 protein is CASSLMAGGDYGYTF. DNA of the CDR3: TGTGCCAGCAGTTTAATGGCAGGGGGGGACTATGGCTACACCTTC.

The rearrangement joins TRBV4-1 to TRBJ1-1, with 9 bases lining up with TRBD1. This CDR3 comprises 19 residues. Losses at the gene ends were 4 bases for V and 3 bases for J; bases not matched to a gene: 18. CDR1 and CDR2 (germline): MGHRA, YSYEKL. The CDR3 coding sequence is TGCGCCAGCAGCCGGGGTGGGGGGACAGGGACTTTGAAGGACACTGAAGCTTTCTTT. It is translated as CASSRGGGTGTLKDTEAFF.

The chain joins TRBV18 to TRBJ2-2; 8 positions agree with TRBD2. The germline gives CDR1 KGHSH, CDR2 LQKENI. The length of the CDR3 is 14 residues. With 8 bases clipped from V and 2 bases from J, the junction kept 4 bases outside the gene matches. The CDR3 DNA sequence: TGTGCCAGCAGACTAGCGCTTAACACCGGGGAGCTGTTTTTT. As protein: CASRLALNTGELFF.